The 16 T cell receptor beta chains presented below share a single source sample, sequenced in a study of cytomegalovirus exposure and HLA in healthy donors. PCR amplification relied on 60 Vbeta primers (plus 13 Jbeta primers). The protocol was immunoSEQ multiplex PCR, while the TCRdb copy is restricted to in-frame clones and leaves out a portion. The sample has under 120,000 clones, around 62% seen once. Sequenced sample: PBMCs. The receptor set was obtained from a man younger than 40 in good health and CMV-seropositive.

The chain recombines TRBV5-5 with TRBJ1-2, with unresolved D. The germline V gene has CDR1 SGHKS and CDR2 YYEKEE (reference sequence). Between the trimmed V and J ends, which lost 2 bases and 8 bases, there was a span of 16 bases. The CDR3 spans 14 residues. CDR3 amino acids: CASSFDPTGVGYTF. The CDR3 DNA is TGTGCCAGCAGCTTTGACCCAACCGGGGTCGGCTACACCTTC.

This sequence joins TRBV11-2 and TRBJ1-6; the D gene is possibly TRBD1 (6 bases). CDR1 is SGHAT, CDR2 FQNNGV, per germline. Trimming removed 1 base at V and 9 bases at J, with 13 bases between. The CDR3 contains 15 residues. The CDR3 protein is CASSLVTGITSPLHF. CDR3 sequence (DNA): TGTGCCAGCAGCTTAGTTACAGGGATAACTTCACCCCTCCACTTT.

The gene calls are TRBV7-2 and TRBJ2-3, with 10 bases that match TRBD2. CDR1 and CDR2 (germline): SGHTA, FQGNSA. With 5 bases clipped from V and 3 bases from J, the junction kept 5 bases outside the gene matches. The CDR3 is made up of 15 amino acids. CDR3 protein: CASSALAGKTDTQYF. The CDR3 DNA reads TGTGCCAGCAGCGCACTAGCGGGGAAAACAGATACGCAGTATTTT.

V is TRBV10-3 and J is TRBJ2-1, with D perhaps matching TRBD2 (6 bases). The V end lost 10 bases, the J end lost 6 bases, and 22 bases lay between the germline ends. The length of the CDR3 is 15 residues. Germline V gives CDR1 ENHRY, CDR2 SYGVKD. CDR3 residues: CATRDSLDTVNEQFF. DNA of the CDR3: TGTGCCACCCGGGACTCCCTTGATACAGTCAATGAGCAGTTCTTC.

The gene calls are TRBV6-5 and TRBJ1-2; 9 bases fit TRBD1. Unmatched junction bases numbered 6, after V lost 0 bases and J lost 4 bases. The CDR3 is made up of 16 amino acids. Per the germline V gene, CDR1 is MNHEY and CDR2 is SVGAGI. CDR3 sequence reads: CASSYSGQGLLYGYTF. The CDR3 coding sequence is TGTGCCAGCAGTTACTCGGGACAGGGACTCCTCTATGGCTACACCTTC.

CDR3 residues: CASGLDGIGGYTF. CDR3 sequence (DNA): TGTGCTAGTGGTTTGGACGGGATTGGCGGCTACACCTTC. The chain combines TRBV12-5 with TRBJ1-2; D remains unclear. The CDR3 extends over 13 amino acids. The germline CDR1 and CDR2 sequences are LGHNT and FRNRAP. With 1 base removed from V and 8 bases from J, the gap between germline ends came to 11 bases.

The V and J genes are TRBV10-3 and TRBJ2-1; unclear D gene. The ends were cut back, 11 bases at V and 8 bases at J, with 16 bases in the middle. The CDR3 is 12 residues long. Looked up from germline, CDR1 is ENHRY and CDR2 is SYGVKD. The CDR3 DNA reads as TGTGCCTCGAGGAGAGGTGAGGATGAGCAGTTCTTC. Amino acids: CASRRGEDEQFF.

This clone was seen just once. The chain joins TRBV2 to TRBJ1-1, with unresolved D. This CDR3 has 13 amino acids. V lost 5 bases to trimming and J lost 3 bases, with 10 bases between them. The germline V gene has CDR1 SNHLY and CDR2 FYNNEI. Here the CDR3 reads CASSPERDTEAFF. For the CDR3, the DNA is TGTGCCAGCAGTCCCGAGCGGGACACTGAAGCTTTCTTT.

V usage is TRBV19 and J usage is TRBJ2-1; TRBD2 aligns across 14 bases. J was trimmed by 0 bases and V by 5 bases; bases with no gene match: 9. CDR1 and CDR2 (germline): LNHDA, SQIVND (reference sequence). The CDR3 runs to 19 residues. As DNA, the CDR3 is TGTGCCAGTAGTTCGGGACTAGCGGGGGCATTGAGCTCCTACAATGAGCAGTTCTTC. This translates into CASSSGLAGALSSYNEQFF.

The chain has TRBV6-1 and TRBJ2-7, with 10 bases fitting TRBD1. Per germline, CDR1 MNHNS and CDR2 SASEGT. The J segment lost 3 bases and the V segment lost 0 bases, leaving 5 bases of the junction unmatched. CDR3 length: 16 residues. The CDR3 DNA sequence: TGTGCCAGCAGTGAAGCGGGTTGGGACAGGGGCTACGAGCAGTACTTC. It specifies CASSEAGWDRGYEQYF.

This clone was counted a few times. The V and J genes are TRBV19 and TRBJ1-2; a possible D gene is TRBD1 (6 bases). V was trimmed by 8 bases and J by 4 bases, leaving 23 bases between them. CDR3 length: 16 residues. The germline CDR1 and CDR2 sequences are LNHDA and SQIVND (reference sequence). CDR3 in amino acids: CASGGAERRGAYGYTF. CDR3 DNA: TGTGCCAGTGGGGGGGCTGAAAGACGGGGAGCCTATGGCTACACCTTC.

The chain combines TRBV7-2 with TRBJ2-1; 13 bases match TRBD2. V trimming: 5 bases; J trimming: 0 bases; junction bases outside the gene matches: 10. This CDR3 is 19 amino acids long. Per the germline V gene, CDR1 is SGHTA and CDR2 is FQGNSA. The CDR3 coding sequence is TGTGCCAGCAGCCGTCGACTAGCGGGGGGTAAGAGCTCCTACAATGAGCAGTTCTTC. This gives the protein CASSRRLAGGKSSYNEQFF.

This chain links TRBV7-9 with TRBJ2-5, with a possible D match to TRBD2 (5 bases). The CDR3 has 14 residues. The germline CDR1 and CDR2 sequences are SEHNR and FQNEAQ (reference sequence). V was trimmed by 1 base and J by 2 bases, leaving 8 bases between them. This CDR3 reads CASSLVSGQETQYF. The DNA for the CDR3 is TGTGCCAGCAGCTTAGTATCGGGACAAGAGACCCAGTACTTC.

The chain has TRBV11-3 and TRBJ2-3, with D possibly TRBD1 on 6 matching bases. From germline, CDR1 is SGHNT and CDR2 YENEEA. CDR3 length: 16 residues. The V end lost 5 bases, the J end lost 0 bases, and 15 bases lay between the germline ends. The CDR3 sequence: CASSQLNRVSTDTQYF. DNA of the CDR3: TGTGCCAGCAGCCAATTAAACAGGGTTAGCACAGATACGCAGTATTTT.

The V gene is TRBV7-2, the J gene TRBJ2-7, with TRBD1 matching 8 bases. V lost 5 bases to trimming and J lost 6 bases; unmatched junction nucleotides: 12. The length of the CDR3 is 15 residues. Germline assignment: CDR1 SGHTA and CDR2 FQGNSA. DNA for the CDR3: TGTGCCAGCAGCGATAAGGACAGGGTCTCTCCCGAGCAGTACTTC. It specifies CASSDKDRVSPEQYF.

This clone was counted a few times. V is TRBV2 and J is TRBJ1-1, with 7 bases identical to TRBD1. After removal of 7 bases from V and 1 base from J, the junction contained 3 bases not matched to a gene. There are 13 residues in the CDR3. CDR1 and CDR2 (germline): SNHLY, FYNNEI. The CDR3 DNA sequence: TGTGCCAGCACCAGGGGGAGGAACACTGAAGCTTTCTTT. This encodes CASTRGRNTEAFF.